This entry lists 13 T cell receptor beta chains sequenced from one sample in a study of blood T cell repertoires in COVID-19. Some clones are missing from TCRdb's copy, which holds only in-frame ones; the method was immunoSEQ multiplex PCR. There are about 44,000 clones in the sample; roughly four fifths occur only once, and less than 50% lies in the top ten. The material sequenced was peripheral blood. The source of these receptors is a human donor in a cohort sampled during active COVID-19.

J is TRBJ2-3 and V is TRBV9; 11 bases are shared with TRBD2. The ends lost 4 bases at V and 1 base at J; junction bases unmatched: 2. The CDR3 has 15 residues. The germline CDR1 and CDR2 sequences are SGDLS and YYNGEE. The CDR3 sequence: CASSKGLAGTDTQYF. DNA of the CDR3: TGTGCCAGCAGCAAGGGACTAGCGGGCACAGATACGCAGTATTTT.

The chain combines TRBV19 with TRBJ2-5; D gene ambiguous. This CDR3 has 14 residues. Germline CDR1 is LNHDA and CDR2 is SQIVND (reference sequence). Deletions cut 3 bases from V and 2 bases from J, with 10 bases between. CDR3 sequence (DNA): TGTGCCAGTAGTATTGCGGCAGTACAAGAGACCCAGTACTTC. Amino acids: CASSIAAVQETQYF.

The chain recombines TRBV5-1 with TRBJ2-1; 9 positions match TRBD1. CDR3 length: 15 residues. Germline values: CDR1 SGHRS, CDR2 YFSETQ. V lost 0 bases and J lost 8; bases outside the gene matches: 6. Here the CDR3 reads CASSLGDRETDEQFF. As DNA, the CDR3 is TGCGCCAGCAGCTTGGGGGACAGGGAAACGGATGAGCAGTTCTTC.

This sequence joins TRBV30 and TRBJ2-3; D is uncertain. This CDR3 comprises 13 residues. V lost 0 bases, J lost 4 bases, and 8 bases lay in between. Germline V gene data show CDR1 as GTSNPN and CDR2 as SVGIG (reference sequence). The CDR3 nucleotides are TGTGCCTGGAGTGTGTCTGGGCCAGATACGCAGTATTTT. It codes for CAWSVSGPDTQYF.

The J gene is TRBJ1-5, the V gene TRBV19; D gene unclear. The CDR3 runs to 13 residues. Germline V gene data show CDR1 as LNHDA and CDR2 as SQIVND (reference sequence). V shed 3 bases and J shed 6 bases, with 9 bases lying between them. The CDR3 spells CASSMEVFQPQHF. DNA for the CDR3: TGTGCCAGTAGTATGGAGGTATTTCAGCCCCAGCATTTT.

This rearrangement joins TRBV6-5 to TRBJ2-7; maybe TRBD2 (6 bases). V dropped 6 bases and J dropped 1 base, with 13 bases sitting between them. Germline CDR1 is MNHEY and CDR2 is SVGAGI. The CDR3 has 14 residues. Here the CDR3 reads CASRTSPRSYEQYV. The CDR3 DNA follows: TGTGCCAGCAGGACTAGTCCTCGGTCCTACGAGCAGTACGTC.

This rearrangement joins TRBV5-4 to TRBJ1-2; D gene ambiguous. The CDR3 runs 15 residues. Germline V CDR1 and CDR2: SGHNT, YYREEE (reference sequence). V was shortened by 4 bases and J by 4 bases, with 17 bases between the two germline ends. The DNA of the CDR3 is TGTGCCAGCAGCCTCCCGGTGGCGGAAGCCTATGGCTACACCTTC. As protein: CASSLPVAEAYGYTF.

The V and J genes are TRBV30 and TRBJ1-4; 7 positions agree with TRBD1. Trimming took 3 bases from V and 4 from J; bases not matched to a gene: 5. The CDR3 has 14 amino acids. The germline V gene encodes CDR1 GTSNPN and CDR2 SVGIG (reference sequence). CDR3 nucleotides: TGTGCCTGGAGCCGGGACAGATTTAATGAAAAACTGTTTTTT. As protein: CAWSRDRFNEKLFF. Full variable domain (rest looked up from reference TRBV30 and TRBJ1-4): SQTIHQWPATLVQPVGSPLSLECTVEGTSNPNLYWYRQAAGRGLQLLFYSVGIGQISSEVPQNLSASRPQDRQFILSSKKLLLSDSGFYLCAWSRDRFNEKLFFGSGTQLSVL.

CDR3 bases: TGTGCCAGCAGTTCAGGACATTTGGCCCTGCAGTTCTTC. Translating gives CASSSGHLALQFF. The chain joins TRBV11-3 to TRBJ2-1; the D gene is possibly TRBD1 (5 bases). Germline loops: CDR1 SGHNT, CDR2 YENEEA. V lost 6 bases and J lost 12, with 18 bases in between. This CDR3 is built from 13 residues. The whole variable domain, remainder taken from reference TRBV11-3 and TRBJ2-1, is EAGVVQSPRYKIIEKKQPVAFWCNPISGHNTLYWYLQNLGQGPELLIRYENEEAVDDSQLPKDRFSAERLKGVDSTLKIQPAELGDSAVYLCASSSGHLALQFFGPGTRLTVL.

This rearrangement joins TRBV5-1 to TRBJ2-6; 8 bases map to TRBD1. Germline CDR1 reads SGHRS; CDR2 reads YFSETQ. J gave up 2 bases and V 6 bases, and 13 bases lay outside the gene matches. This CDR3 has 18 residues. CDR3 sequence: CASKNPVDRAAGANVLTF. CDR3 nucleotide sequence: TGCGCCAGCAAAAACCCGGTGGACAGGGCTGCTGGGGCCAACGTCCTGACTTTC.

The gene calls are TRBV24-1 and TRBJ2-6, with D maybe TRBD2 (5 bases). This CDR3 is 12 amino acids long. V was cut by 12 bases and J by 0 bases, with 5 bases left in between. CDR1 is KGHDR, CDR2 SFDVKD, per germline. The CDR3 DNA is TGTGCCGCGGGCTCTGGGGCCAACGTCCTGACTTTC. Translation: CAAGSGANVLTF.

The gene calls are TRBV19 and TRBJ1-1; 7 positions agree with TRBD1. From germline, CDR1 is LNHDA and CDR2 SQIVND (reference sequence). The trim removed 6 bases at V and 5 bases at J, leaving 12 bases unmatched. The CDR3 is 15 residues long. CDR3 nucleotides: TGTGCCAGTAGCCAGGGACAGTTTATCAGGACTGAAGCTTTCTTT. Translation: CASSQGQFIRTEAFF.

V usage is TRBV5-1 and J usage is TRBJ2-3; 7 bases line up with TRBD2. The germline V gene encodes CDR1 SGHRS and CDR2 YFSETQ. J was trimmed by 4 bases and V by 3 bases; bases with no gene match: 8. The CDR3 is made up of 15 amino acids. The CDR3 DNA is TGCGCCAGCAGCTACGGACTAGTCTCCGCAGATACGCAGTATTTT. Translating it yields CASSYGLVSADTQYF.